The 8 T cell receptor beta chains below come from one sample, sequenced in a study of post-analysis software for immune sequencing data. Study findings and constraints: The study found TRBV5-6, TRBV5-1 and TRBV20-1 among a few TRBV segments more frequent in patients than controls.

Each TCR beta cDNA library carried unique molecular identifiers. TCRdb analysed the PCR reads with MiXCR anew, one entry per CDR3 protein. The sample yields hundreds of thousands of distinct CDR3 sequences, 55% to 60% seen once. Their specific antigens are unknown. The specimen sequenced was blood. Receptors were obtained from a girl aged 2 to 10 with multiple sclerosis.

The genes are TRBV6-6 and TRBJ2-5; a possible D gene is TRBD2 (5 bases). CDR3 length: 14 amino acids. Germline V gene lookup returns CDR1 MNHNY and CDR2 SVGAGI (reference sequence). Trimming cost V 0 bases and J 5 bases, with 10 bases left between them. This chain's CDR3 is CASSYSAGGETQYF. CDR3 nucleotide sequence: TGTGCCAGCAGTTACTCGGCGGGTGGGGAGACCCAGTACTTC.

The sample holds a few counts of this clonotype. V usage is TRBV7-2 and J usage is TRBJ1-2; D remains unclear. There are 11 residues in the CDR3. Germline CDR1 and CDR2: SGHTA and FQGNSA. The V and J ends lost 5 bases and 5 bases respectively, with 6 bases between them. The CDR3 DNA reads TGTGCCAGCAGCCAAGCTTATGGCTACACCTTC. Its translation: CASSQAYGYTF.

Only one count was recorded for this clonotype. This sequence joins TRBV6-6 and TRBJ1-2; a weak D match, TRBD1 (5 bases). Per the germline V gene, CDR1 is MNHNY and CDR2 is SVGAGI (reference sequence). The CDR3 loop spans 13 amino acids. Trimming left V 10 bases short and J 0 bases short, with 12 bases between. CDR3 region: CAISRDPNYGYTF. The CDR3 DNA is TGTGCCATAAGCCGGGACCCTAACTATGGCTACACCTTC.

A note on this clonotype: A much larger clone is a single base away; this may be a read error. The V and J genes are TRBV6-5 and TRBJ1-2, with 7 positions matching TRBD1. From germline, CDR1 is MNHEY and CDR2 SVGAGI. V lost 5 bases, J lost 6 bases, and 9 bases stayed unmatched. This CDR3 spans 14 amino acids. This CDR3 is CASSLAGRGDGYTF. As DNA, the CDR3 is TGTGCCAGCAGTCTAGCGGGCAGGGGGGATGGCTACACCTTC.

This clonotype has a handful of counts. The J gene is TRBJ2-5, the V gene TRBV5-1; 11 bases are shared with TRBD2. Per the germline V gene, CDR1 is SGHRS and CDR2 is YFSETQ. The CDR3 has 14 amino acids. The V gene end was trimmed by 5 bases and the J gene end by 5 bases; junction bases not matched to a gene: 5. The CDR3 nucleotides read TGCGCCAGCAGTGTTAGCGGGAGGGCCGAGACCCAGTACTTC. Protein: CASSVSGRAETQYF.

This chain connects TRBV2 to TRBJ2-1; 10 bases fit TRBD2. V was clipped by 8 bases and J by 13 bases; unmatched bases: 14. The V gene's germline CDR1 is SNHLY and CDR2 FYNNEI. The CDR3 extends over 14 amino acids. The CDR3 loop is CASGQGLASETQFF. The CDR3 DNA sequence: TGTGCCAGCGGCCAGGGACTAGCGTCGGAGACCCAGTTCTTC.

This chain connects TRBV29-1 to TRBJ2-1, with D hard to call. The V gene's germline CDR1 is SQVTM and CDR2 ANQGSEA. V was clipped by 2 bases and J by 6 bases, with 11 bases between them. This CDR3 has 13 residues. The CDR3 DNA reads as TGCAGCGTTGAAAGCCCCACGATCAATGAGCAGTTCTTC. Translated: CSVESPTINEQFF.

This chain uses TRBV20-1 with TRBJ2-7; D unresolved. The V gene's germline CDR1 is DFQATT and CDR2 SNEGSKA (reference sequence). The CDR3 contains 13 residues. Deletions cut 5 bases from V and 5 bases from J, with 16 bases between. In DNA, the CDR3 is TGCAGTGCTTTTCGACCCGGCCCCGACGAGCAGTACTTC. This sequence encodes CSAFRPGPDEQYF.